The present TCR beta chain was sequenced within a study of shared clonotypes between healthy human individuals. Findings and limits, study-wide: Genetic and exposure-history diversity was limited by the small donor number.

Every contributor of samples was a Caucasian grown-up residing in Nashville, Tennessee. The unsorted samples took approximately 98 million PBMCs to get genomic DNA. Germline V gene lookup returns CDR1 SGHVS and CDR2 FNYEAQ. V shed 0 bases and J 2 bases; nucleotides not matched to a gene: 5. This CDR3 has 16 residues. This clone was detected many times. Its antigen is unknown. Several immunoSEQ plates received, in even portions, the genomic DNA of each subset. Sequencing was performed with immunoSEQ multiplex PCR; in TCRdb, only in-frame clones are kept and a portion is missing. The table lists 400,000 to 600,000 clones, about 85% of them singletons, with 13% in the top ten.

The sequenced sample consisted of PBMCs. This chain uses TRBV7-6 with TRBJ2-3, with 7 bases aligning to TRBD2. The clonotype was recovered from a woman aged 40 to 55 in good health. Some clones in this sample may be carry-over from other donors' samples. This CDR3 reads CASSLAASGFTDTQYF. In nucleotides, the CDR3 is TGTGCCAGCAGCTTAGCAGCTAGCGGATTCACAGATACGCAGTATTTT.